This TCR beta chain originates from a study of post-analysis software for immune sequencing data (dated by TCRdb to about 2015). Looking at the study overall: Recorded disease courses included relapsing-remitting, secondary progressive and progressive-relapsing multiple sclerosis, with some patients lacking subtype annotation. A subset of samples was prepared in parallel using single-end sample barcoding, then pooled and co-amplified after Illumina adapter ligation. Patient repertoires were compared against 11 previously published healthy control repertoires from donors aged about 6 to 27 years. Overall study results and their limits: Significantly lower normalized Chao1 diversity was found in multiple sclerosis patients than in controls, suggesting substantial peripheral T-cell clonal expansion. The multiple sclerosis patient group was slightly younger than the control group. Direct clustering with F measure revealed strong co-clustering of samples prepared in the same batch, which led to a batch-effect correction. Significantly higher frequencies in patients than in controls were found for roughly 5 TRBV segments, including TRBV5-6, TRBV5-1 and TRBV20-1.

The library came from PCR. The run used an Illumina HiSeq 2500. Unique molecular identifiers were incorporated into TCR beta cDNA libraries to reduce PCR and sequencing biases. Roughly 0.5 million cDNA molecules were obtained per 1 to 10 million input T cells, so each molecule approximated one T cell. The patient libraries were prepared and sequenced using the same protocol as the earlier healthy control dataset. Samples belonging to the same batch were prepared together, multiplexed and sequenced on a shared HiSeq lane. Turning to the authors' computational methods: Raw barcoded reads were processed with MIGEC, and single-read molecular identifier groups were discarded before consensus assembly and CDR3 extraction. Clonotype tables were post-analysed with VDJtools, normalizing diversity by down-sampling all datasets to the smallest sample size. In repertoire overlap clustering, CDR3 amino acid sequences, but not nucleotide sequences, were matched to correct batch-related cross-sample contamination. TCRdb itself trimmed the public reads at Q25 with fastp, ran MiXCR and retained productive beta chains. Duplicate CDR3 protein sequences are folded into a single record with the most common DNA and genes. These V and J calls derive from TCRdb rather than the authors' analysis. The sample table shows hundreds of thousands of distinct CDR3 sequences, and 53% are seen once. The top ten clones comprise over 4% of the sample.

TCR beta repertoires were profiled from peripheral blood of over 10 young patients with multiple sclerosis to demonstrate the VDJtools post-analysis software. Multiple sclerosis patients were children and adolescents aged roughly 6 to 16 years. The junction carries 21 bases between V and J, which are trimmed by 3 bases and 4 bases respectively. CDR1 and CDR2 are read off the germline V gene (reference sequence) as DFQATT and SNEGSKA. The CDR3 sequence holds 16 residues, the cysteine and phenylalanine included. The sequence is cut down to CDR3 DNA, 48 bases in frame from base 1. As regards this clonotype: Its antigen is not yet known. Per-nucleotide qualities are absent, and no much larger clonotype sits a single base away.

The receptor comes from a girl under 18 with multiple sclerosis. The receptor chain draws on TRBV20-1 and TRBJ1-1, with TRBD1 tentatively as D gene (5 bases match). The sample taken for sequencing was blood. The DNA is as follows: TGCAGTGCTAGTAACCCTCGTAGGGGAGGGAGCACTGAAGCTTTCTTT. Its protein is CSASNPRRGGSTEAFF.